What follows are 25 T cell receptor beta chains derived from one specimen sequenced in a study of control samples from healthy donors and cancer patients. Measured with immunoSEQ multiplex PCR; TCRdb has only the in-frame clones, and not every one. The sample yields approximately 74,000 clones, about 94% seen once. The sample was blood. The receptors originated from a woman in her twenties or thirties in good health.

The V and J genes are TRBV30 and TRBJ1-3; D is unclear. The CDR3 is made up of 15 amino acids. Germline V lookup: CDR1 GTSNPN, CDR2 SVGIG (reference sequence). Trimming left V 3 bases short and J 0 bases short, with 12 bases between. The CDR3 coding sequence is TGTGCCTGGAGCGCAGGACTCTACTCTGGAAACACCATATATTTT. Protein sequence: CAWSAGLYSGNTIYF.

The rearrangement uses TRBV19 and TRBJ1-1, with D tentatively TRBD1 (5 bases). Trimming removed 3 bases at V and 6 bases at J, with 14 bases between. Per germline, CDR1 LNHDA and CDR2 SQIVND (reference sequence). The CDR3 extends over 14 amino acids. The CDR3 loop is CASSIGTSFAEAFF. The CDR3 DNA follows: TGTGCCAGTAGTATCGGGACTTCGTTCGCTGAAGCTTTCTTT.

V usage is TRBV6-5 and J usage is TRBJ1-1, with D uncertain. Germline V gene data show CDR1 as MNHEY and CDR2 as SVGAGI. This CDR3 spans 13 amino acids. The ends were cut back, 2 bases at V and 5 bases at J, with 9 bases in the middle. The CDR3, as DNA: TGTGCCAGCAGTTACAATCCGGAGACTGAAGCTTTCTTT. Amino acid sequence: CASSYNPETEAFF.

The rearrangement links TRBV5-4 to TRBJ1-1; D might be TRBD1 (6 bases). Germline CDR1 SGHNT, CDR2 YYREEE (reference sequence). V lost 0 bases, J lost 1 base, and 10 bases lay in between. This CDR3 is built from 15 residues. CDR3 loop: CASSLALGGNTEAFF. CDR3 coding DNA: TGTGCCAGCAGCTTGGCCCTAGGGGGGAACACTGAAGCTTTCTTT.

This chain uses TRBV3-1 (or the pseudogene TRBV3-2) with TRBJ1-1; D is perhaps TRBD1 (5 bases). The CDR3 sequence is 17 residues long. The V end lost 3 bases, the J end lost 0 bases, and 17 bases lay between the germline ends. The V gene's germline CDR1 is LGHDT and CDR2 YNNKEL (reference sequence). The CDR3 bases are TGTGCCAGCAGCCAGTCAGGAGGGGTGGGGATGAACACTGAAGCTTTCTTT. It encodes CASSQSGGVGMNTEAFF.

V is TRBV6-6 and J is TRBJ1-1, with a possible D match to TRBD1 (5 bases). Trimming shortened V by 6 bases and J by 5 bases, and 16 bases separated the two germline ends. The CDR3 length is 14 residues. Germline V CDR1 and CDR2: MNHNY, SVGAGI (reference sequence). The CDR3 spells CASRVEGTPTEAFF. Written as DNA, the CDR3 is TGTGCCAGCAGGGTAGAAGGGACGCCGACTGAAGCTTTCTTT.

The CDR3 nucleotides read TGCGCCAGCAGCCAAAATGTTGGCAGAGATACGCAGTATTTT. Encoded protein: CASSQNVGRDTQYF. V usage is TRBV5-1 and J usage is TRBJ2-3; D unresolved. The germline V and J ends were trimmed by 4 bases and 5 bases, with 14 bases remaining between them. This CDR3 comprises 14 residues. Germline V gene sequence: CDR1 SGHRS, CDR2 YFSETQ.

Regarding this clone: One end of the junction is discordant with germline, which a read error may explain. The CDR3 bases are TGTGCCAGCAGTCAAGTGGCCGCGGGGTTCGATAATTCACCCCTCCACTTT. This encodes CASSQVAAGFDNSPLHF. V usage is TRBV3-1 (or the pseudogene TRBV3-2) and J usage is TRBJ1-6; D gene uncertain. The CDR3 spans 17 residues. CDR1 is LGHDT, CDR2 YNNKEL, per germline (reference sequence).

The CDR3 DNA follows: TGCAGTGCTGGCGTCGGGGGTCTGGTCTTTTTT. Its protein product is CSAGVGGLVFF. V is TRBV20-1 and J is TRBJ1-4; D might be TRBD1 (5 bases). The length of the CDR3 is 11 residues. The germline gives CDR1 DFQATT, CDR2 SNEGSKA (reference sequence). Between the trimmed V and J ends, which lost 5 bases and 17 bases, there was a span of 18 bases.

This sequence joins TRBV4-2 and TRBJ2-2; either TRBD1 or TRBD2 may supply D (6 bases each). There are 15 residues in the CDR3. The V gene lost 4 bases and the J gene lost 6 bases, with 15 bases spanning the gap. The germline CDR1 and CDR2 sequences are LGHNA and YNFKEQ. The CDR3 coding sequence is TGTGCCAGCAGCCCTTTGGGGGGCCTGGCCGGGGAGCTGTTTTTT. This sequence encodes CASSPLGGLAGELFF.

The chain joins TRBV5-6 to TRBJ1-2; 9 bases fit TRBD1. V trimming: 4 bases; J trimming: 4 bases; junction bases outside the gene matches: 14. The CDR3 sequence is 17 residues long. Germline-derived CDR1 and CDR2 are SGHDT and YYEEEE. The CDR3 loop reads CASSDGTGQFTVYGYTF. The CDR3 nucleotides are TGTGCCAGCAGCGACGGGACAGGGCAATTTACTGTCTATGGCTACACCTTC.

The chain employs TRBV7-8 and TRBJ1-1; perhaps TRBD1 as D (6 bases). The CDR3 loop spans 14 amino acids. CDR1 is SGHVS, CDR2 FQNEAQ, per germline. The V end lost 3 bases, the J end lost 6 bases, and 14 bases lay between the germline ends. CDR3 residues: CASSFYRDRAEAFF. Written as DNA, the CDR3 is TGTGCCAGCAGCTTTTACAGGGACCGGGCTGAAGCTTTCTTT.

The CDR3 here is CASSEASGITQNTLAKNIQYF. The DNA for the CDR3 is TGTGCCAGCAGTGAAGCTAGCGGGATAACGCAGAATACTCTAGCCAAAAACATTCAGTACTTC. The chain employs TRBV6-1 and TRBJ2-4, with 8 bases matching TRBD2. The germline V gene has CDR1 MNHNS and CDR2 SASEGT. After removal of 0 bases from V and 0 bases from J, the junction contained 16 bases not matched to a gene. The CDR3 covers 21 residues.

CDR3 DNA: TGCAGTGCTAGTTCCGGGGCATGGGACCTCTATGGCTACACCTTC. This encodes CSASSGAWDLYGYTF. J is TRBJ1-2 and V is TRBV20-1; D perhaps matches TRBD1 (5 bases). V shed 3 bases and J shed 4 bases, with 18 bases lying between them. Germline V CDR1 and CDR2: DFQATT, SNEGSKA (reference sequence). The CDR3 is made up of 15 amino acids.

This clone came up once. This sequence joins TRBV5-6 and TRBJ2-1; D ambiguous. V was trimmed by 0 bases and J by 4 bases, leaving 5 bases between them. The CDR3 spans 13 residues. CDR1 is SGHDT and CDR2 is YYEEEE in the germline V gene. DNA for the CDR3: TGTGCCAGCAGCTTGGACGGATACAATGAGCAGTTCTTC. Amino acid sequence: CASSLDGYNEQFF.

The chain uses TRBV28 and TRBJ1-2, with D uncertain. Trimming took 3 bases from V and 3 from J, leaving 8 bases between them. CDR3 length equals 13 residues. Per germline, CDR1 MDHEN and CDR2 SYDVKM. The CDR3 loop reads CASSFFTHYGYTF. The CDR3 DNA sequence: TGTGCCAGCAGTTTCTTCACTCACTATGGCTACACCTTC.

This clone came up once. The chain links TRBV28 to TRBJ2-7; perhaps TRBD1 as D (7 bases). The CDR3 extends over 15 amino acids. Germline assignment: CDR1 MDHEN and CDR2 SYDVKM. With 6 bases removed from V and 4 bases from J, the gap between germline ends came to 19 bases. CDR3 loop: CASSSLRPGGYEQYF. The CDR3 nucleotides read TGTGCCAGCAGCTCCCTTCGCCCAGGGGGGTACGAGCAGTACTTC.

This clone was found once. The chain links TRBV12-3 or TRBV12-4 to TRBJ1-2; D is unclear. The ends were cut back, 3 bases at V and 4 bases at J, with 9 bases in the middle. The CDR3 spans 13 residues. The CDR3 DNA reads as TGTGCCAGCAGTTTTGTGGAGGCCTATGGCTACACCTTC. Residues: CASSFVEAYGYTF.

The rearrangement joins TRBV11-2 to TRBJ1-1; 8 bases map to TRBD1. Germline CDR1 and CDR2: SGHAT and FQNNGV. The CDR3 length is 17 residues. Trimming at V came to 2 bases and at J to 3 bases, leaving 11 bases not matched to a gene. CDR3 amino acids: CASSLRTGFGGDTEAFF. CDR3 DNA: TGTGCCAGCAGCTTAAGGACAGGGTTTGGGGGAGACACTGAAGCTTTCTTT.

This clone appeared once. The gene calls are TRBV6-6 and TRBJ2-6, with D perhaps given as TRBD1 or TRBD2 (7 bases each). The germline gives CDR1 MNHNY, CDR2 SVGAGI (reference sequence). This CDR3 contains 16 residues. Trimming left V 5 bases short and J 2 bases short, with 13 bases between. CDR3 region: CASSTQGGTGANVLTF. In DNA form, the CDR3 reads TGTGCCAGCAGTACCCAGGGGGGGACTGGGGCCAACGTCCTGACTTTC.

The chain carries TRBV12-3 or TRBV12-4 and TRBJ1-4; no reliable D call. The CDR3 length is 11 residues. Trimming stripped 2 bases from V and 6 bases from J, with 1 base between. This CDR3 reads CASSLHEKLFF. The CDR3 DNA reads as TGTGCCAGCAGTTTACATGAAAAACTGTTTTTT.

The gene calls are TRBV30 and TRBJ1-1; D remains unclear. V was pared by 0 bases and J by 0 bases, with 5 bases between. Germline V gene data show CDR1 as GTSNPN and CDR2 as SVGIG (reference sequence). This CDR3 comprises 13 residues. CDR3: CAWSVWLNTEAFF. The CDR3 DNA reads TGTGCCTGGAGTGTCTGGTTGAACACTGAAGCTTTCTTT.

The rearrangement uses TRBV18 and TRBJ1-2; unclear D gene. The length of the CDR3 is 13 residues. Germline CDR1 is KGHSH and CDR2 is LQKENI. With 3 bases removed from V and 2 bases from J, the gap between germline ends came to 7 bases. The CDR3, as DNA: TGTGCCAGCTCACCTGAGGGAAACTATGGCTACACCTTC. The encoded protein is CASSPEGNYGYTF.

The chain combines TRBV27 with TRBJ1-5; D is undetermined. There are 12 residues in the CDR3. V was pared by 2 bases and J by 6 bases, with 5 bases between. Germline V gene sequence: CDR1 MNHEY, CDR2 SMNVEV (reference sequence). CDR3: CASSLPGQPQHF. The CDR3 region has the DNA TGTGCCAGCAGTTTACCGGGTCAGCCCCAGCATTTT.

The genes are TRBV19 and TRBJ1-2; D is uncertain. CDR3 length equals 13 residues. Germline loops: CDR1 LNHDA, CDR2 SQIVND (reference sequence). V lost 5 bases, J lost 1 base, and 8 bases lay in between. CDR3 in DNA: TGTGCCAGTAGTCCCGGCGATAACTATGGCTACACCTTC. Translation gives CASSPGDNYGYTF.